These T cell receptor beta chains were read from a single sample in a study of circulating CD8 cells and anti-PD-1 response in melanoma. TCRdb itself ran the reads through MiXCR, one entry per CDR3 protein. This table holds roughly 1,000 distinct CDR3 sequences, 4.5% to 6.5% found once. The sequencing used CD8+ T cells from PBMCs, collected at baseline or after one month of anti-PD-1 therapy (not recorded which). The receptors here all came from a human donor with melanoma. Both conserved end residues are part of each CDR3. Fields, in order: J gene, clone size, D gene, V gene, CDR3 DNA, CDR3 protein. D genes are given only for firm matches. The size field is filled for only some rows; it gives once, few, many or a size class.

>TRBJ2-7|large|.|TRBV12-3/TRBV12-4
TGTGCCAGCAGTTTGGGCAGTAGCTCCTACGAGCAGTACTTC
CASSLGSSSYEQYF
>TRBJ2-7|.|.|TRBV27
TGTGCCAGCAGTTTATCCGCCATCCCCTACGAGCAGTACTTC
CASSLSAIPYEQYF
>TRBJ2-7|.|.|TRBV27
TGTGCCAGCAGTTTATCGATTGACTACGAGCAGTACTTC
CASSLSIDYEQYF
>TRBJ2-3|large|TRBD2|TRBV7-2
TGTGCCAGCAGCTCCCACCTAGCGGACAGCACAGATACGCAGTATTTT
CASSSHLADSTDTQYF
>TRBJ1-4|large|.|TRBV27
TGTGCCAGCAGTTCTGACCTCGACAGGAATGAAAAACTGTTTTTT
CASSSDLDRNEKLFF
>TRBJ2-1|large|.|TRBV27
TGTGCCAGCACTCCTCGTCCGGGGGGCGCTGACAATGAGCAGTTCTTC
CASTPRPGGADNEQFF
>TRBJ2-7|medium-sized|.|TRBV20-1
TGCAGTGCTGGGGTCCAGAGTTCTTGGGGGCAGTACTTC
CSAGVQSSWGQYF
>TRBJ2-2|few|TRBD2|TRBV14
TGTGCCAGCAGCCAAGGCCCAGCGGGGGGGACCGGGGAGCTGTTTTTT
CASSQGPAGGTGELFF
>TRBJ1-4|medium-sized|TRBD1|TRBV7-2
TGTGCCAGCAGCTTGGTCAGGGACAGGGTAAAAGAAAAACTGTTTTTT
CASSLVRDRVKEKLFF
>TRBJ2-1|medium-sized|TRBD2|TRBV20-1
TGCAGTGCGCTAACTAGCGGGGCCTACAATGAGCAGTTCTTC
CSALTSGAYNEQFF
>TRBJ2-2|medium-sized|.|TRBV28
TGTGCCAGCAGTTTGACAGGCCCGAACACCGGGGAGCTGTTTTTT
CASSLTGPNTGELFF
>TRBJ1-4|medium-sized|.|TRBV27
TGTGCCAGCAGTTTACGGACTAATGAAAAACTGTTTTTT
CASSLRTNEKLFF
>TRBJ2-5|large|TRBD1|TRBV27
TGTGCCAGCAGTTCAACAGGGGGAAGAGAGACCCAGTACTTC
CASSSTGGRETQYF
>TRBJ2-2|medium-sized|TRBD2|TRBV27
TGTGCCAGCAGTTTAATAGCGGGGGGAAAGGATAGCGGGGAGCTGTTTTTT
CASSLIAGGKDSGELFF
>TRBJ1-5|medium-sized|.|TRBV19
TGTGCCAGTAGTCCCATAGGGGCGAGCAATCAGCCCCAGCATTTT
CASSPIGASNQPQHF
>TRBJ2-3|medium-sized|TRBD2|TRBV7-3
TGTGCCAGCAGCCCCTCCCCACTAGCGGGGGCTACAGATACGCAGTATTTT
CASSPSPLAGATDTQYF